The rows below give T cell receptor beta chains drawn from one sample of a study of cytomegalovirus exposure and HLA in healthy donors. TCRdb keeps only in-frame clones here, not all; method: immunoSEQ multiplex PCR. The sample table includes about 79,000 clones. The sequenced sample was PBMCs. Receptors originate from a man aged 30 to 39 in good health and CMV-seronegative. CDR3s include the opening cysteine and the closing phenylalanine or tryptophan. The order of the fields is V gene, CDR3 length, D gene, J gene, CDR3 DNA, CDR3 protein. A D gene is named only where the DNA matches it firmly.

v_gene: TRBV5-1
len: 16
d_gene: TRBD2
j_gene: TRBJ2-2
CDR3nt: TGCGCCAGCAGCCCCGGACTAGCGGGAAGATCAGGGGAGCTGTTTTTT
CDR3aa: CASSPGLAGRSGELFF

v_gene: TRBV25-1
len: 14
d_gene: -
j_gene: TRBJ1-1
CDR3nt: TGTGCCAGCAGTGAAATGGGGGGGGCCACTGAAGCTTTCTTT
CDR3aa: CASSEMGGATEAFF

v_gene: TRBV5-1
len: 15
d_gene: TRBD1
j_gene: TRBJ1-1
CDR3nt: TGCGCCAGCAGCAGACAGGGGTCGGGGAACACTGAAGCCTTCTTT
CDR3aa: CASSRQGSGNTEAFF

v_gene: TRBV19
len: 15
d_gene: TRBD1
j_gene: TRBJ2-7
CDR3nt: TGTGCCAGTGGCCGATCGGGACAGGGCACCTACGAGCAGTACTTC
CDR3aa: CASGRSGQGTYEQYF

v_gene: TRBV5-8
len: 13
d_gene: -
j_gene: TRBJ1-1
CDR3nt: TGTGCCAGCAGCTCCCAGGGATACACTGAAGCTTTCTTT
CDR3aa: CASSSQGYTEAFF

v_gene: TRBV18
len: 15
d_gene: TRBD1
j_gene: TRBJ2-7
CDR3nt: TGTGCCAGCTCACCTTTGACAGGGCCTGATAACGAGCAGTACTTC
CDR3aa: CASSPLTGPDNEQYF

v_gene: TRBV7-2
len: 14
d_gene: TRBD1
j_gene: TRBJ2-7
CDR3nt: TGTGCCAGCAGCTTAAGGGGACAGATCTACGAGCAGTACTTC
CDR3aa: CASSLRGQIYEQYF

v_gene: TRBV6-5
len: 16
d_gene: TRBD1
j_gene: TRBJ1-1
CDR3nt: TGTGCCAGCAGTTCCCGGCCGGGGTCAGGGGGGACTGAAGCTTTCTTT
CDR3aa: CASSSRPGSGGTEAFF

v_gene: TRBV4-2
len: 18
d_gene: -
j_gene: TRBJ2-2
CDR3nt: TGTGCCAGCAGCCAAGACCCAGGCGGAGGAGGGTACACCGGGGAGCTGTTTTTT
CDR3aa: CASSQDPGGGGYTGELFF

v_gene: TRBV6-4
len: 13
d_gene: -
j_gene: TRBJ2-5
CDR3nt: TGTGCCAGCAGCAACCTAGCAGAAGAGACCCAGTACTTC
CDR3aa: CASSNLAEETQYF

v_gene: TRBV19
len: 13
d_gene: -
j_gene: TRBJ1-4
CDR3nt: TGTGCCAGTAGACCGACAGCAAATGAAAAACTGTTTTTT
CDR3aa: CASRPTANEKLFF

v_gene: TRBV5-4
len: 13
d_gene: -
j_gene: TRBJ2-7
CDR3nt: TGTGCCAGCAGCTTTGGGGGGGCGGACGAGCAGTACTTC
CDR3aa: CASSFGGADEQYF

v_gene: TRBV6-4
len: 16
d_gene: TRBD2
j_gene: TRBJ2-3
CDR3nt: TGTGCCAGCAGTGCCCGCGCAGCGGGGGGGACAGATACGCAGTATTTT
CDR3aa: CASSARAAGGTDTQYF

v_gene: TRBV7-9
len: 12
d_gene: -
j_gene: TRBJ1-1
CDR3nt: TGTGCCAGCAGCCTGGACAGCCCTGAAGATTTCTTT
CDR3aa: CASSLDSPEDFF

v_gene: TRBV5-1
len: 11
d_gene: -
j_gene: TRBJ2-5
CDR3nt: TGCGCCAGCAGCCTAAAAGAGACCCAGTACTTC
CDR3aa: CASSLKETQYF

v_gene: TRBV4-3
len: 16
d_gene: -
j_gene: TRBJ2-3
CDR3nt: TGCGCCAGCAGCCAAGAGGGTTCCGGGAGTGTAGATACGCAGTATTTT
CDR3aa: CASSQEGSGSVDTQYF

v_gene: TRBV5-1
len: 16
d_gene: TRBD1
j_gene: TRBJ1-4
CDR3nt: TGCGCCAGCAGCAGCGGACCGGGACAGGGTCAGGAAAAACTGTTTTTT
CDR3aa: CASSSGPGQGQEKLFF

v_gene: TRBV9
len: 16
d_gene: TRBD2
j_gene: TRBJ2-5
CDR3nt: TGTGCCAGCAGCGTAGCTTCGGGACTAGCGCAAGAGACCCAGTACTTC
CDR3aa: CASSVASGLAQETQYF

v_gene: TRBV13
len: 17
d_gene: -
j_gene: TRBJ1-2
CDR3nt: TGTGCCAGCAGCCCCACAGGGTTCCGGCTTTATAACTATGGCTACACCTTC
CDR3aa: CASSPTGFRLYNYGYTF

v_gene: TRBV18
len: 15
d_gene: -
j_gene: TRBJ1-2
CDR3nt: TGTGCCAGCTCACCAATCGGGGCGGGGAACTATGGCTACACCTTC
CDR3aa: CASSPIGAGNYGYTF

v_gene: TRBV28
len: 14
d_gene: -
j_gene: TRBJ1-1
CDR3nt: TGTGCCAGCAGTCTCTCGGCAGGGCACACTGAAGCTTTCTTT
CDR3aa: CASSLSAGHTEAFF

v_gene: TRBV29-1
len: 11
d_gene: -
j_gene: TRBJ2-2
CDR3nt: TGCAGCGTTTTTGCGGACGGGGAGCTGTTTTTT
CDR3aa: CSVFADGELFF

v_gene: TRBV19
len: 15
d_gene: TRBD1
j_gene: TRBJ1-1
CDR3nt: TGTGCCAGTAAAGAGGACAGGGAAGGTGACACTGAAGCTTTCTTT
CDR3aa: CASKEDREGDTEAFF

v_gene: TRBV28
len: 14
d_gene: TRBD1
j_gene: TRBJ1-2
CDR3nt: TGTGCCAGCAGTTTGAGGACAGGGGGGATCGGCTACACCTTC
CDR3aa: CASSLRTGGIGYTF

v_gene: TRBV29-1
len: 14
d_gene: -
j_gene: TRBJ2-7
CDR3nt: TGCAGCGTTGAAGATCCGGGGAGCTCCTACGAGCAGTACTTC
CDR3aa: CSVEDPGSSYEQYF

v_gene: TRBV7-2
len: 14
d_gene: -
j_gene: TRBJ2-5
CDR3nt: TGTGCCAGCAGCAAAGGTCTATCGGAGGAGACCCAGTACTTC
CDR3aa: CASSKGLSEETQYF

v_gene: TRBV30
len: 12
d_gene: -
j_gene: TRBJ1-2
CDR3nt: TGTGCCTGGGAACAAGACAGGACAGGCTACACCTTC
CDR3aa: CAWEQDRTGYTF

v_gene: TRBV7-3
len: 13
d_gene: -
j_gene: TRBJ2-5
CDR3nt: TGTGCCAGCAGCTTGGCAGCTACGGGGACCCAGTACTTC
CDR3aa: CASSLAATGTQYF

v_gene: TRBV5-1
len: 17
d_gene: TRBD1
j_gene: TRBJ1-4
CDR3nt: TGCGCCAGCAGCTTGTCCCTCAGACAGGGGAAGGGTGAAAAACTGTTTTTT
CDR3aa: CASSLSLRQGKGEKLFF

v_gene: TRBV18
len: 17
d_gene: -
j_gene: TRBJ1-6
CDR3nt: TGTGCCAGCTCACCACCTTACAGGAGCTCCTATAATTCACCCCTCCACTTT
CDR3aa: CASSPPYRSSYNSPLHF

v_gene: TRBV30
len: 13
d_gene: TRBD1
j_gene: TRBJ2-7
CDR3nt: TGTGCCTGGAGACCCGGGACAGACTACGAGCAGTACTTC
CDR3aa: CAWRPGTDYEQYF

v_gene: TRBV9
len: 15
d_gene: TRBD1
j_gene: TRBJ2-3
CDR3nt: TGTGCCAGCAGCGGCAGACAGGGCCCCCCAGATACGCAGTATTTT
CDR3aa: CASSGRQGPPDTQYF

v_gene: TRBV5-1
len: 16
d_gene: -
j_gene: TRBJ2-1
CDR3nt: TGCGCCAGCAGCTTACAGGGAACACCTGATTACAATGAGCAGTTCTTC
CDR3aa: CASSLQGTPDYNEQFF

v_gene: TRBV20-1
len: 11
d_gene: TRBD1
j_gene: TRBJ1-1
CDR3nt: TGCAGTGCTAGACAGGGGGCTGGGGCTTTCTTT
CDR3aa: CSARQGAGAFF

v_gene: TRBV4-1
len: 18
d_gene: -
j_gene: TRBJ1-2
CDR3nt: TGCGCCAGCAGCCAAGATGGCCAGGGGCTGTTCTATAACTATGGCTACACCTTC
CDR3aa: CASSQDGQGLFYNYGYTF

v_gene: TRBV15
len: 13
d_gene: -
j_gene: TRBJ1-2
CDR3nt: TGCGCCACCAGCAGAGAACAGGGAGATGGCTACACCTTC
CDR3aa: CATSREQGDGYTF

v_gene: TRBV29-1
len: 13
d_gene: -
j_gene: TRBJ1-1
CDR3nt: TGCAGCGTTGTCGGGGGGCCGAACACTGAAGCTTTCTTT
CDR3aa: CSVVGGPNTEAFF

v_gene: TRBV9
len: 14
d_gene: -
j_gene: TRBJ1-5
CDR3nt: TGTGCCAGCAGCTTCGGCGGGACGGAGGAGCCCCAGCATTTT
CDR3aa: CASSFGGTEEPQHF

v_gene: TRBV29-1
len: 12
d_gene: TRBD1
j_gene: TRBJ1-4
CDR3nt: TGCAGCGGGAGAACAGGGGACGAAAAACTGTTTTTT
CDR3aa: CSGRTGDEKLFF

v_gene: TRBV4-1
len: 14
d_gene: TRBD2
j_gene: TRBJ2-1
CDR3nt: TGCGCCAGCAGCCAAGATACTAGCGGCAATGAGCAGTTCTTC
CDR3aa: CASSQDTSGNEQFF

v_gene: TRBV5-6
len: 13
d_gene: -
j_gene: TRBJ1-1
CDR3nt: TGTGCCAGCAGCCTCGGACAGAGCACTGAAGCTTTCTTT
CDR3aa: CASSLGQSTEAFF

v_gene: TRBV5-1
len: 16
d_gene: TRBD2
j_gene: TRBJ2-7
CDR3nt: TGCGCCAGCAGCTTGTGGGGGGGGACTTCAGCCGACGAGCAGTACTTC
CDR3aa: CASSLWGGTSADEQYF

v_gene: TRBV4-1
len: 13
d_gene: -
j_gene: TRBJ2-7
CDR3nt: TGCGCCAGCAGCTTACGTAGTTCCTACGAGCAGTACTTC
CDR3aa: CASSLRSSYEQYF

v_gene: TRBV6-1
len: 14
d_gene: -
j_gene: TRBJ2-5
CDR3nt: TGTGCCAGCAGTGAAATAAGGGGGTCAGAGACCCAGTACTTC
CDR3aa: CASSEIRGSETQYF

v_gene: TRBV7-8
len: 15
d_gene: -
j_gene: TRBJ2-7
CDR3nt: TGTGCCAGCAGCTTAAGATACCTATATTCCTACGAGCAGTACTTC
CDR3aa: CASSLRYLYSYEQYF